This T cell receptor beta chain was observed in a study of shared clonotypes between healthy human individuals. About the research overall: Researchers drew samples from a couple of women and three men aged 18 to 49.

Method: immunoSEQ multiplex PCR; TCRdb's copy keeps in-frame clones and lacks some. The sample includes 85,000 to 100,000 clones, about 70% of them seen just once. Germline loops: CDR1 MGHDK, CDR2 SYGVNS. The CDR3 runs to 17 residues. V was pared by 1 base and J by 2 bases, with 6 bases of the junction left unmatched. Material for sequencing was memory CD8+ T cells sorted from blood. Subset in this sample: CD45RO+ cells pooled with CCR7-negative TemRA cells. V gene TRBV25-1 combines with J gene TRBJ2-7; TRBD2 matches at 12 bases. The sequence was collected from a man between 25 and 39 years old in good health. For the CDR3, the DNA is TGTGCCAGCAGTGAATCCAGACTAGCGGGAGTCCCCTACGAGCAGTACTTC. As protein: CASSESRLAGVPYEQYF.